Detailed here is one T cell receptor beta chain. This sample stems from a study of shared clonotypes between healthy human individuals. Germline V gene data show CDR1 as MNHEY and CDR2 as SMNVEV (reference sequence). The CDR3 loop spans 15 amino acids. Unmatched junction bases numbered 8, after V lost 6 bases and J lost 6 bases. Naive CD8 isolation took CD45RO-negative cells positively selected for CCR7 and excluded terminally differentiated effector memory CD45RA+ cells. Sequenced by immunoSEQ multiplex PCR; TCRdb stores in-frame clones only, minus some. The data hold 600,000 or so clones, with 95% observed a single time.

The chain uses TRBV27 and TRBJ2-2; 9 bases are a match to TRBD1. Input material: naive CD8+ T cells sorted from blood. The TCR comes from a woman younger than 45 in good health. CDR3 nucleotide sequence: TGTGCCAGCAGGGAGGGACAGGGCGGCGCCGGGGAGCTGTTTTTT. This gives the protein CASREGQGGAGELFF.